Listed here are 20 T cell receptor beta chains from one sample, sequenced in a study of blood T cell repertoires in COVID-19. Sequencing was performed with immunoSEQ multiplex PCR; in TCRdb, only in-frame clones are kept and a portion is missing. The sample comprises about 60,000 clones, 88% of which are singletons, and under 5.5% rests with the top ten. The material sequenced was peripheral blood. Receptors were obtained from a man aged 60 to 69 with acute or convalescent COVID-19.

J is TRBJ2-7 and V is TRBV28; D is unresolved. The CDR3 runs to 13 residues. The ends were cut back, 3 bases at V and 2 bases at J, with 8 bases in the middle. Germline V CDR1 and CDR2: MDHEN, SYDVKM. This CDR3 is CASSFALAYEQYF. DNA of the CDR3: TGTGCCAGCAGTTTTGCCCTAGCCTACGAGCAGTACTTC.

The rearrangement joins TRBV30 to TRBJ1-2; 9 nucleotides match TRBD1. Germline CDR1 and CDR2: GTSNPN and SVGIG (reference sequence). V lost 8 bases, J lost 4 bases, and 8 bases stayed unmatched. The CDR3 length is 13 residues. CDR3 in amino acids: CAQNRGLGYGYTF. CDR3 nucleotides: TGTGCCCAAAACAGGGGGCTTGGCTATGGCTACACCTTC. The full variable domain, in which reference TRBV30 and TRBJ1-2 provide the parts outside the CDR3, is SQTIHQWPATLVQPVGSPLSLECTVEGTSNPNLYWYRQAAGRGLQLLFYSVGIGQISSEVPQNLSASRPQDRQFILSSKKLLLSDSGFYLCAQNRGLGYGYTFGSGTRLTVV.

The chain carries TRBV28 and TRBJ2-2, with 8 bases lining up with TRBD2. The V gene end was trimmed by 5 bases and the J gene end by 7 bases; junction bases not matched to a gene: 18. Germline CDR1 and CDR2: MDHEN and SYDVKM. The CDR3 totals 18 residues. The CDR3 nucleotides are TGTGCCAGCAGTCCCTTCCCACGACTAGCGATAAAGGTCGGGGAGCTGTTTTTT. It is translated as CASSPFPRLAIKVGELFF. Full variable domain (rest looked up from reference TRBV28 and TRBJ2-2): DVKVTQSSRYLVKRTGEKVFLECVQDMDHENMFWYRQDPGLGLRLIYFSYDVKMKEKGDIPEGYSVSREKKERFSLILESASTNQTSMYLCASSPFPRLAIKVGELFFGEGSRLTVL.

The rearrangement uses TRBV3-1 (or the pseudogene TRBV3-2) and TRBJ2-1; 9 nucleotides agree with TRBD1. CDR3 length: 18 residues. The V gene end was trimmed by 1 base and the J gene end by 4 bases; junction bases not matched to a gene: 11. Germline-derived CDR1 and CDR2 are LGHDT and YNNKEL (reference sequence). For the CDR3, the DNA is TGTGCCAGCAGCCAAGCCGGGACAGGGAGCACCGGATACAATGAGCAGTTCTTC. This gives the protein CASSQAGTGSTGYNEQFF.

The genes are TRBV5-1 and TRBJ2-5; possibly TRBD2 for D (6 bases). The CDR3 totals 15 residues. V was pared by 5 bases and J by 5 bases, with 19 bases between. CDR1 and CDR2 from the germline V gene are SGHRS and YFSETQ. In nucleotides, the CDR3 is TGCGCCAGCAGGAGACTAGTAGTGGATCGGGAGACCCAGTACTTC. This gives the protein CASRRLVVDRETQYF.

V is TRBV7-9 and J is TRBJ2-5, with TRBD1 identical over 7 bases. CDR3 length: 14 residues. V gave up 5 bases and J gave up 4 bases; unmatched junction bases: 7. Germline V gene lookup returns CDR1 SEHNR and CDR2 FQNEAQ (reference sequence). CDR3 amino acids: CASSPVRGPETQYF. The CDR3 bases are TGTGCCAGCAGCCCCGTTAGGGGGCCAGAGACCCAGTACTTC.

This clone was counted between two and nine times. The chain couples TRBV9 to TRBJ1-6; 7 nucleotides agree with TRBD1. Germline V gene data show CDR1 as SGDLS and CDR2 as YYNGEE. The J segment lost 6 bases and the V segment lost 7 bases, leaving 7 bases of the junction unmatched. The CDR3 extends over 14 amino acids. The CDR3 DNA follows: TGTGCCAGCGGCCGGGACAGAAGTAATTCACCCCTCCACTTT. This gives the protein CASGRDRSNSPLHF.

This clone was observed once. The chain employs TRBV7-2 and TRBJ1-2, with a possible D match to TRBD1 (5 bases). V was clipped by 7 bases and J by 4 bases, with 19 bases between them. The CDR3 is 15 amino acids. The germline V gene encodes CDR1 SGHTA and CDR2 FQGNSA. For the CDR3, the DNA is TGTGCCAGCAACCCCGGGCAGGGTGCGCTCTATGGCTACACCTTC. Amino acids: CASNPGQGALYGYTF.

This clone showed up just a few times. The rearrangement joins TRBV27 to TRBJ2-1; TRBD1 aligns across 10 bases. The CDR3 totals 16 residues. CDR1 and CDR2 from the germline V gene are MNHEY and SMNVEV (reference sequence). Trimming removed 2 bases from V and 6 bases from J; junction bases left unmatched: 7. In nucleotides, the CDR3 is TGTGCCAGCAGTTTAATGGTGGGACAGGGGATCAATGAGCAGTTCTTC. Protein sequence: CASSLMVGQGINEQFF.

The chain has TRBV28 and TRBJ1-3, with D possibly matching TRBD1 (5 bases). Germline V gene lookup returns CDR1 MDHEN and CDR2 SYDVKM. V lost 8 bases, J lost 2 bases, and 10 bases lay in between. The length of the CDR3 is 13 residues. The CDR3: CASLTGPGNTIYF. The CDR3 nucleotides read TGTGCCAGCCTAACAGGCCCTGGAAACACCATATATTTT.

The chain employs TRBV7-9 and TRBJ1-5; TRBD1 matches at 7 bases. The CDR3 spans 17 residues. The J segment lost 6 bases and the V segment lost 3 bases, leaving 14 bases of the junction unmatched. In germline, CDR1 is SEHNR, CDR2 FQNEAQ (reference sequence). The CDR3 spells CASSLATGFQTFQPQHF. The CDR3 DNA reads TGTGCCAGCAGCTTGGCGACAGGGTTTCAAACGTTTCAGCCCCAGCATTTT.

The chain carries TRBV3-1 (or the pseudogene TRBV3-2) and TRBJ1-3; D uncertain. Germline assignment: CDR1 LGHDT and CDR2 YNNKEL (reference sequence). Trimming pared 1 base from V and 0 bases from J, leaving 13 bases between. There are 17 residues in the CDR3. The CDR3 DNA reads TGTGCCAGCAGCCAAGTCTTGGGTGGAGCCTCTGGAAACACCATATATTTT. Encoded protein: CASSQVLGGASGNTIYF.

The genes are TRBV6-5 and TRBJ2-7; 7 nucleotides match TRBD2. This CDR3 spans 13 amino acids. After removal of 2 bases from V and 5 bases from J, the junction contained 3 bases not matched to a gene. Looked up from germline, CDR1 is MNHEY and CDR2 is SVGAGI. Here the CDR3 DNA reads TGTGCCAGCAGTTACGGGGGAGGGAACGAGCAGTACTTC. It encodes CASSYGGGNEQYF.

The V call is TRBV19, the J call TRBJ2-1, with 12 positions matching TRBD1. The CDR3 extends over 14 amino acids. Germline V gene lookup returns CDR1 LNHDA and CDR2 SQIVND (reference sequence). With 5 bases clipped from V and 9 bases from J, the junction kept 5 bases outside the gene matches. CDR3 DNA sequence: TGTGCCAGTAGTTCCGGGACAGGGGGCGCTGAGCAGTTCTTC. Amino acids: CASSSGTGGAEQFF.

This chain links TRBV14 with TRBJ2-1; 11 nucleotides align to TRBD2. The CDR3 runs to 19 residues. Germline CDR1 SGHDN, CDR2 FVKESK. The V and J ends lost 1 base and 9 bases, in that order; junction bases with no gene match: 17. The CDR3 DNA follows: TGTGCCAGCAGCCAAGGGGCCCTAAATAGCGGGAGGGCCGGGAGTGAGCAGTTCTTC. Encoded protein: CASSQGALNSGRAGSEQFF.

CDR3 loop: CASSQGFRTGGRTDTQYF. The CDR3 nucleotides are TGCGCCAGCAGCCAAGGGTTCCGGACAGGGGGCCGAACAGATACGCAGTATTTT. The chain couples TRBV4-1 to TRBJ2-3; TRBD1 agrees at 11 bases. CDR1 MGHRA and CDR2 YSYEKL come from the germline V gene. V lost 1 base, J lost 3 bases, and 9 bases stayed unmatched. The CDR3 spans 18 residues.

The chain recombines TRBV7-2 with TRBJ1-4, with 8 bases that match TRBD1. The J segment lost 7 bases and the V segment lost 4 bases, leaving 2 bases of the junction unmatched. The length of the CDR3 is 13 residues. CDR1 is SGHTA and CDR2 is FQGNSA in the germline V gene. This CDR3 reads CASSSGQGEKLFF. CDR3 in DNA: TGTGCCAGCAGCTCCGGACAGGGTGAAAAACTGTTTTTT.

This chain links TRBV3-1 (or the pseudogene TRBV3-2) with TRBJ2-1; possible D gene TRBD1, 6 bases. Germline CDR1 reads LGHDT; CDR2 reads YNNKEL (reference sequence). The CDR3 runs 16 residues. Trimming took 5 bases from V and 3 from J, leaving 17 bases between them. The CDR3 protein is CASSSRGGRSYNEQFF. CDR3 coding DNA: TGTGCCAGCAGCTCGAGAGGGGGTAGGAGCTACAATGAGCAGTTCTTC.

The chain combines TRBV29-1 with TRBJ1-1; no reliable D call. The germline V gene has CDR1 SQVTM and CDR2 ANQGSEA. The CDR3 contains 12 residues. Trimming cost V 1 base and J 6 bases, with 9 bases left between them. The CDR3 coding sequence is TGCAGCGTTGAAGCAGGTCACGCTGAAGCTTTCTTT. It yields the protein CSVEAGHAEAFF.

The chain uses TRBV7-8 and TRBJ1-1; no clear D. Germline CDR1 SGHVS, CDR2 FQNEAQ. V was clipped by 4 bases and J by 1 base, with 7 bases between them. The CDR3 is 13 residues long. CDR3 loop: CASSSRGNTEAFF. The DNA for the CDR3 is TGTGCCAGCAGCTCCCGAGGGAACACTGAAGCTTTCTTT.